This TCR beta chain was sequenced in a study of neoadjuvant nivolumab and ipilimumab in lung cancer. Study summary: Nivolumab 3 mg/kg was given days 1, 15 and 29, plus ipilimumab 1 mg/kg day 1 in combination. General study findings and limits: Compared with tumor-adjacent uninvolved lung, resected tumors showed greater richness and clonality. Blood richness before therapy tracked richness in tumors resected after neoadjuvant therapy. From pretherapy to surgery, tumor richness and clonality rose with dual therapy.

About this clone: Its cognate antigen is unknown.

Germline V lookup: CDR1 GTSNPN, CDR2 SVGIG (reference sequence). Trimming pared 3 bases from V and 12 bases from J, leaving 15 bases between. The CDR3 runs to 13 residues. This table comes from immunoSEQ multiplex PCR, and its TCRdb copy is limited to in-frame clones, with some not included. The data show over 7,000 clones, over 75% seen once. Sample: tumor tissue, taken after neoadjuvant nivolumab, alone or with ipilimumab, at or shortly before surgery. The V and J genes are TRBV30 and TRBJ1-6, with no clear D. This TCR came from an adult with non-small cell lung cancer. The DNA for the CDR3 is TGTGCCTGGAGGCCGGGGAAGACGGGACCCCTCCACTTT. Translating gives CAWRPGKTGPLHF.